This TCR beta chain came from a study of blood T cell repertoires in COVID-19. The overall study: The United States, Italy and Spain supplied acute and convalescent COVID-19 samples. Nucleic acid was either cDNA or gDNA, and it came from T cells, B-cell-depleted T cells, or PBMCs.

The data were produced by immunoSEQ multiplex PCR, yet TCRdb's version contains in-frame clones alone and is incomplete. The table lists more than 50,000 clones, about 80% of them singletons. V shed 0 bases, J shed 6 bases, and the junction held 6 bases outside the gene matches. The CDR3 covers 16 residues. The germline gives CDR1 SGHRS, CDR2 YFSETQ. The clonotype originates from a human donor in a cohort sampled during active COVID-19. The sequenced sample consisted of peripheral blood. V is TRBV5-1 and J is TRBJ2-1, with 10 bases aligning to TRBD2. As DNA, the CDR3 is TGCGCCAGCAGCTTGGAACCTAGCGGGAGTCTCAATGAGCAGTTCTTC. This translates into CASSLEPSGSLNEQFF.